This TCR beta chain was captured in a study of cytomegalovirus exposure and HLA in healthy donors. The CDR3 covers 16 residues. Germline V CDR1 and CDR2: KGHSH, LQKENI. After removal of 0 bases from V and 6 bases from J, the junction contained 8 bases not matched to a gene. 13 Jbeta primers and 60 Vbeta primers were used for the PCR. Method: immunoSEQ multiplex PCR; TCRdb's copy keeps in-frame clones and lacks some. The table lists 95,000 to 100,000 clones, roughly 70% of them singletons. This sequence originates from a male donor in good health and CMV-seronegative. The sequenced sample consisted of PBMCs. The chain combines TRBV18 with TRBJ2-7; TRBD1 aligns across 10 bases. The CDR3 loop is CASSPPTTGGSGEQYF. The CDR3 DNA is TGTGCCAGCTCACCACCGACGACAGGGGGCTCCGGCGAGCAGTACTTC.